The entry below gives a single TCR beta chain sequence along with its context. This clone showed up just a few times. It has no known antigen specificity. Base-call qualities are not available, and no considerably larger clone is one nucleotide away. V is pared back by 6 bases and J by 7 bases, with 12 bases lying between the germline termini. From its cysteine to its phenylalanine, the CDR3 spans 12 amino acids. The only DNA kept is the CDR3, 36 bases in frame from the first base. In the germline V gene (reference sequence), CDR1 corresponds to LNHDA and CDR2 to SQIVND. Receptor libraries were prepared by the immunoSEQ multiplex PCR assay. Per the original workflow: A statistical classification framework was developed to diagnose cytomegalovirus status using the catalog of TCR beta chain sequences. TCRdb provides this immuneACCESS table in a form limited to in-frame rearrangements. Some clones are lacking; in checked studies, under half of them reflect an unresolved V gene, and why the rest are absent is not known. V and J calls and clone size are copied from that table; D and trimming were computed from the DNA. Here the sample has tens of thousands of clones; approximately 90% occur a single time. Around 1.5% of the sample comes from the top ten.

The donors were included in the validation cohort of some 120 subjects, a group kept apart from the approximately 700-subject first cohort. The sample belongs to a study of cytomegalovirus exposure and HLA in healthy donors (dated by TCRdb to about 2017). Background for the entire study: The 550 to 750 repertoires of the first cohort and the 95 to 150 validation repertoires were produced on the same platform, according to a later analysis. The study combined high-throughput TCR immunosequencing, statistical association of individual TCRs with disease status, and machine learning to predict cytomegalovirus infection status. The study aimed to test whether signatures of past pathogen exposure could be identified by cataloging public T cell receptors. A separate validation cohort of 90 to 150 different subjects was used in addition to the roughly 640-subject first cohort.

General conclusions and limits of the study: The classifier was reported to diagnose cytomegalovirus status with high specificity and sensitivity in both the original cohort and the validation cohort. All 120 or so repertoires were used to score co-occurrence in the validation cohort in a later analysis, because that analysis had no HLA typing for the cohort. Subsequent analysis determined that TCRs grouped into clusters in the first cohort also showed a tendency toward co-occurrence across the approximately 110 validation repertoires, and 85% to 95% of cluster scores exceeded 0. While some public TCRs were present in many individuals, most TCR sequences turned up only very rarely across donors. It was suggested by the authors that the approach could potentially be generalized to other disease states and immunological phenotypes. The study listed 164 TCR beta chains as associated with cytomegalovirus. A few of the identified cytomegalovirus-associated TCR beta chains were confirmed in vitro to be specific for cytomegalovirus antigens.

This receptor was taken from a woman under 30 in good health and CMV-seronegative. The specimen sequenced was PBMCs. The chain uses TRBV19 and TRBJ1-2; the D region possibly corresponds to TRBD1 (5 bases align). The DNA reads TGTGCCAGTAGCCCGGGGGAGCGTGGCTACACCTTC. Translated, it reads CASSPGERGYTF.